The present T cell receptor (beta chain) was sequenced within a study of prognosis after radiotherapy for stage I lung cancer. This clonotype was detected only once. Antigen specificity is unknown. A clone one base away is much larger, so this may be a read error. Study-wide points: Usage of TRBV and TRBJ genes reportedly differed between metastatic and non-metastatic patients.

From genomic DNA, TCR beta CDR3 was amplified by two-round multiplex PCR. The first round of PCR was done with primers that matched each TRBV and TRBJ gene. TCRdb passed the multiplex PCR reads through MiXCR, listing each CDR3 protein once. The table includes about 59,000 distinct CDR3 sequences, around 27% detected once. This CDR3 contains 14 residues. Germline values: CDR1 SQVTM, CDR2 ANQGSEA. V and J are TRBV29-1 and TRBJ2-5, with 9 bases lining up with TRBD2. Sequences were derived from PBMCs, sampled before or after stereotactic body radiation therapy (not recorded which). This receptor was taken from a donor of 50 years or more with non-small cell lung cancer. For the CDR3, the DNA is TGCAGCGTTGAAAGCCCTAGCGGGGAAGAGACCCATTACTTC. It codes for CSVESPSGEETHYF. Full variable domain (remainder filled in from reference TRBV29-1 and TRBJ2-5): SAVISQKPSRDICQRGTSLTIQCQVDSQVTMMFWYRQQPGQSLTLIATANQGSEATYESGFVIDKFPISRPNLTFSTLTVSNMSPEDSSIYLCSVESPSGEETHYFGPGTRLLVL.